This TCR beta chain was sequenced in a study of HIV-infected children after antiretroviral therapy interruption. This clonotype was counted at least ten times. This sample's treatment: PENTA 11 planned treatment interruption arm or continuous ART arm. A 3' RACE protocol on RNA, with unique molecular identifiers, produced the TCR library. TCRdb re-derived calls from the 3' RACE reads in MiXCR, one entry per CDR3 protein. Of some 7,300 distinct CDR3 sequences in the sample, 15% to 20% were seen once. Germline V gives CDR1 SGHRS, CDR2 YFSETQ. The ends were cut back, 2 bases at V and 7 bases at J, with 12 bases in the middle. This CDR3 comprises 13 residues.

This clonotype originated in a pool of human donors with HIV. Sequenced material: CD45RO+ CD8+ T cells from PBMCs, pooled from several time points, taken from a donor given antiretroviral therapy, either interrupted or continuous. Regarding subset: memory CD8+ CD45RO+ CD45RA- T cells. The rearrangement uses TRBV5-1 and TRBJ2-5; the D is unclear. The DNA of the CDR3 is TGCGCCAGCAGCTTCGGGCAGCCTCCGACCCAGTACTTC. This codes for CASSFGQPPTQYF.